A single sample is the source of the 10 T cell receptor beta chains below, sequenced in a study of CD8+ T cells in alopecia areata. As to treatment: oral pan-JAK inhibitor, 5-10 mg twice daily. Extracted RNA was reverse transcribed into cDNA, the sequencing template. Sequencing was performed with immunoSEQ multiplex PCR; in TCRdb, only in-frame clones are kept and a portion is missing. The table includes about 190,000 clones, just under 65% detected once. Sequenced here: CD4+ T cells sorted from blood, sampled around week 47, from a patient treated with tofacitinib. The receptor source for this set is a human donor with alopecia areata.

The V gene is TRBV7-2, the J gene TRBJ2-1; unclear D gene. The CDR3 contains 14 residues. Trimming took off 4 bases at V and 4 bases at J, with 11 bases between the two ends. Looked up from germline, CDR1 is SGHTA and CDR2 is FQGNSA. CDR3 DNA: TGTGCCAGCAGCTCCTCCCGGAATTACAATGAGCAGTTCTTC. Residues: CASSSSRNYNEQFF. Supplemented by reference TRBV7-2 and TRBJ2-1, the full variable domain reads GAGVSQSPSNKVTEKGKDVELRCDPISGHTALYWYRQSLGQGLEFLIYFQGNSAPDKSGLPSDRFSAERTGGSVSTLTIQRTQQEDSAVYLCASSSSRNYNEQFFGPGTRLTVL.

The V and J genes are TRBV6-5 and TRBJ1-1, with D tentatively TRBD1 (5 bases). This CDR3 is 14 amino acids long. V lost 10 bases to trimming and J lost 0 bases, with 15 bases between them. Germline assignment: CDR1 MNHEY and CDR2 SVGAGI. The CDR3 DNA is TGTGCCACCACGGGGACCCTACTGAACACTGAAGCTTTCTTT. Amino acids: CATTGTLLNTEAFF.

The V and J genes are TRBV2 and TRBJ2-5, with TRBD2 matching 11 bases. TRBJ2-7 explains the end of the DNA better; the J call may be wrong. CDR1 and CDR2 (germline): SNHLY, FYNNEI. The CDR3 has 14 residues. Here the CDR3 reads CASSESGTSGEQYF. DNA for the CDR3: TGTGCCAGCAGTGAATCCGGGACTAGCGGCGAGCAGTACTTC.

The chain combines TRBV7-8 with TRBJ2-5; TRBD2 aligns across 8 bases. V dropped 8 bases and J dropped 5; count of bases not matched to a gene: 10. The germline CDR1 and CDR2 sequences are SGHVS and FQNEAQ. The CDR3 loop spans 14 amino acids. The CDR3 DNA is TGTGCCAGCGCGGGGGGTACCGGCAGGGAGACCCAGTACTTC. Translation gives CASAGGTGRETQYF.

This clone was detected only once. The rearrangement uses TRBV30 and TRBJ1-1; 7 bases line up with TRBD1. The germline V gene encodes CDR1 GTSNPN and CDR2 SVGIG (reference sequence). Trimming took 2 bases from V and 0 from J; bases not matched to a gene: 9. The CDR3 contains 16 residues. The CDR3 DNA sequence: TGTGCCTGGAGTAGATGGACAGGCACCATGAACACTGAAGCTTTCTTT. This sequence encodes CAWSRWTGTMNTEAFF.

The chain joins TRBV29-1 to TRBJ1-1; the D gene is possibly TRBD1 (6 bases). This CDR3 region has 13 residues. Germline CDR1 reads SQVTM; CDR2 reads ANQGSEA. V was pared by 4 bases and J by 4 bases, with 13 bases between. The CDR3 DNA reads as TGCAGCGTTGCCTCGGGGGCTGGCACTGAAGCTTTCTTT. Amino acids: CSVASGAGTEAFF. Filled out from reference TRBV29-1 and TRBJ1-1, the complete variable domain reads SAVISQKPSRDICQRGTSLTIQCQVDSQVTMMFWYRQQPGQSLTLIATANQGSEATYESGFVIDKFPISRPNLTFSTLTVSNMSPEDSSIYLCSVASGAGTEAFFGQGTRLTVV.

The chain has TRBV30 and TRBJ1-1, with 9 bases aligning to TRBD1. The CDR3 runs 14 residues. Germline V gene lookup returns CDR1 GTSNPN and CDR2 SVGIG (reference sequence). The J segment lost 4 bases and the V segment lost 4 bases, leaving 7 bases of the junction unmatched. CDR3 amino acids: CAWTTGGAVTEAFF. CDR3 in DNA: TGTGCCTGGACTACAGGGGGCGCCGTCACTGAAGCTTTCTTT.

By frequency in the sample, this clone is medium-sized. This sequence joins TRBV7-3 and TRBJ2-5; 8 nucleotides align to TRBD1. The CDR3 totals 13 residues. The V gene's germline CDR1 is SGHTA and CDR2 FQGTGA. J was trimmed by 4 bases and V by 6 bases; bases with no gene match: 4. This CDR3 is CASSSDRGETQYF. In DNA form, the CDR3 reads TGTGCCAGCAGTTCAGACAGGGGAGAGACCCAGTACTTC.

The V gene is TRBV7-6, the J gene TRBJ1-1, with D maybe TRBD1 (5 bases). Trimming left V 1 base short and J 4 bases short, with 16 bases between. This CDR3 spans 16 amino acids. Germline V gene data show CDR1 as SGHVS and CDR2 as FNYEAQ. CDR3 loop: CASSLGLWGDGTEAFF. The CDR3, as DNA: TGTGCCAGCAGCTTAGGTCTCTGGGGCGACGGCACTGAAGCTTTCTTT.

The chain couples TRBV11-2 to TRBJ2-7, with D tentatively TRBD1 (6 bases). CDR1 SGHAT and CDR2 FQNNGV come from the germline V gene. Between the trimmed V and J ends, which lost 5 bases and 3 bases, there was a span of 11 bases. CDR3 length equals 13 residues. This CDR3 is CASSLGQNYEQYF. In DNA form, the CDR3 reads TGTGCCAGCAGCCTTGGACAGAACTACGAGCAGTACTTC.